The present entry profiles one TCR beta chain with its context. Germline CDR1 LGHNA, CDR2 YSLEER. The V and J ends lost 0 bases and 5 bases respectively, with 16 bases between them. The CDR3 runs 16 residues. These data belong to a study of blood T cell repertoires in COVID-19. At the level of the study: Nucleic acid was either cDNA or gDNA, and it came from T cells, B-cell-depleted T cells, or PBMCs.

Sequenced by immunoSEQ multiplex PCR; TCRdb stores in-frame clones only, minus some. The sample has more than 140,000 clones; 84% are singletons. This chain uses TRBV4-3 with TRBJ1-2; no clear D gene. This TCR was sampled from a woman aged 45-60 years in a cohort sampled during active or convalescent COVID-19. Sequencing was carried out using peripheral blood. In nucleotides, the CDR3 is TGCGCCAGCAGCCAAGAAATTGGCTTGGCTTCATATGGCTACACCTTC. Translating gives CASSQEIGLASYGYTF.